Following are 17 T cell receptor beta chains from one sample sequenced in a study of T-cell reconstitution after alpha-beta-depleted transplantation in children. Library preparation (for TCRbeta) was performed with unique molecular identifiers. Each CDR3 protein is one row after TCRdb ran MiXCR on the PCR reads. The sample lists 300,000 to 400,000 distinct CDR3 sequences; around 15% were seen once. The sequencing here drew on PBMCs, mostly from graft donor cells, taken 360 days after TCRalphabeta/CD19-depleted stem cell transplant. These receptors were collected from a male patient aged 2-15 years who had a stem cell transplant for acute lymphoblastic leukemia, so the T cells may come from the graft donor.

This clonotype was picked up a small number of times. V usage is TRBV20-1 and J usage is TRBJ1-1; 9 bases map to TRBD1. The CDR3 sequence is 15 residues long. Trimming at V came to 4 bases and at J to 5 bases, leaving 11 bases not matched to a gene. In germline, CDR1 is DFQATT, CDR2 SNEGSKA (reference sequence). The chain's CDR3 is CSATPWTGAWTEAFF. CDR3 nucleotide sequence: TGCAGTGCTACCCCCTGGACAGGGGCGTGGACTGAAGCTTTCTTT.

The V gene is TRBV12-3 or TRBV12-4, the J gene TRBJ1-2; D is perhaps TRBD1 (5 bases). This CDR3 has 12 residues. The germline V and J ends were trimmed by 7 bases and 8 bases, with 14 bases remaining between them. This chain's CDR3 is CASTTGGEGYTF. In DNA, the CDR3 is TGTGCCAGCACAACGGGAGGGGAAGGCTACACCTTC.

This clonotype showed up just a few times. The genes are TRBV25-1 and TRBJ2-1; no reliable D call. Germline V gene sequence: CDR1 MGHDK, CDR2 SYGVNS. This CDR3 is 11 amino acids long. V lost 2 bases and J lost 6, with 2 bases in between. The CDR3 sequence is CASSETNEQFF. For the CDR3, the DNA is TGTGCCAGCAGTGAAACCAATGAGCAGTTCTTC.

The V call is TRBV9, the J call TRBJ2-1, with TRBD2 matching 13 bases. Trimming cost V 5 bases and J 7 bases; bases outside gene matches: 15. The CDR3 spans 18 residues. CDR1 and CDR2 (germline): SGDLS, YYNGEE. CDR3 loop: CASRKEGGGLAGINEQFF. The CDR3 DNA reads TGTGCCAGCAGGAAAGAAGGGGGGGGACTAGCGGGGATTAATGAGCAGTTCTTC.

This clonotype was counted ten times or more. V gene TRBV20-1 combines with J gene TRBJ2-3, with D tentatively TRBD2 (6 bases). This CDR3 has 17 residues. Deletions cut 2 bases from V and 2 bases from J, with 20 bases between. Germline lookup yields CDR1 DFQATT and CDR2 SNEGSKA (reference sequence). CDR3 in amino acids: CSARPLRESAPTDTQYF. The CDR3 region has the DNA TGCAGTGCTAGACCCCTCCGGGAGAGCGCTCCCACAGATACGCAGTATTTT.

The rearrangement uses TRBV30 and TRBJ2-3; D could derive from TRBD1 or TRBD2 (6 bases each). Between the trimmed V and J ends, which lost 1 base and 7 bases, there was a span of 12 bases. The CDR3 is 13 amino acids. The germline CDR1 and CDR2 sequences are GTSNPN and SVGIG (reference sequence). The CDR3 region has the DNA TGTGCCTGGAGTGGAGGAGGGGGGCATACGCAGTATTTT. Amino acids: CAWSGGGGHTQYF.

This clonotype was found many times. V and J are TRBV20-1 and TRBJ2-1, with TRBD2 matching 7 bases. Per germline, CDR1 DFQATT and CDR2 SNEGSKA (reference sequence). Losses at the gene ends were 0 bases for V and 4 bases for J; bases not matched to a gene: 9. The CDR3 runs to 16 residues. This CDR3 is CSARDRGGRLYNEQFF. In DNA form, the CDR3 reads TGCAGTGCTAGAGATCGGGGCGGGAGATTGTACAATGAGCAGTTCTTC.

This chain uses TRBV28 with TRBJ2-3, with D perhaps TRBD1 (6 bases). Germline CDR1 reads MDHEN; CDR2 reads SYDVKM. CDR3 length equals 19 residues. V was cut by 3 bases and J by 4 bases, with 26 bases left in between. CDR3 coding DNA: TGTGCCAGCAGTTTCTCCGCGGACAGCTATTATCCCGAGGCAGATACGCAGTATTTT. Translating it yields CASSFSADSYYPEADTQYF.

The rearrangement joins TRBV18 to TRBJ2-3, with no clear D. The CDR3 runs to 15 residues. The V gene lost 5 bases and the J gene lost 0 bases, with 12 bases spanning the gap. The germline gives CDR1 KGHSH, CDR2 LQKENI. The DNA of the CDR3 is TGTGCCAGCTCAAACTTTGGGCAGAGCACAGATACGCAGTATTTT. Translation: CASSNFGQSTDTQYF.

This clonotype showed up just a few times. This rearrangement joins TRBV5-1 to TRBJ2-5, with no clear D. Per the germline V gene, CDR1 is SGHRS and CDR2 is YFSETQ. The germline V and J ends were trimmed by 5 bases and 5 bases, with 10 bases remaining between them. CDR3 length: 12 amino acids. CDR3 in amino acids: CASSWFGETQYF. The CDR3 DNA reads TGCGCCAGCAGTTGGTTCGGGGAGACCCAGTACTTC.

This clonotype was seen a handful of times. This rearrangement joins TRBV6-2 or TRBV6-3 to TRBJ2-2; D is possibly TRBD1 or TRBD2 (5 bases each). There are 15 residues in the CDR3. Germline CDR1 and CDR2: MNHEY and SVGEGT. Trimming removed 8 bases from V and 1 base from J, with 14 bases in between. The CDR3 protein is CASPLWGRNTGELFF. In DNA, the CDR3 is TGTGCCAGCCCATTATGGGGGAGGAACACCGGGGAGCTGTTTTTT.

The chain joins TRBV2 to TRBJ1-4; TRBD1 matches at 7 bases. The junction had 8 bases not matched to a gene; V was cut back by 4 bases and J by 0 bases. The CDR3 extends over 17 amino acids. Germline assignment: CDR1 SNHLY and CDR2 FYNNEI. This chain's CDR3 is CASSGGPDRATNEKLFF. The CDR3 nucleotides read TGTGCCAGCAGTGGGGGTCCTGACAGGGCAACTAATGAAAAACTGTTTTTT.

In this sample, this clonotype turned up a few times. The rearrangement uses TRBV9 and TRBJ2-7; D is unresolved. V was trimmed by 0 bases and J by 2 bases, leaving 12 bases between them. The CDR3 totals 15 residues. CDR1 and CDR2 from the germline V gene are SGDLS and YYNGEE. The CDR3: CASSVDWGRAYEQYF. The CDR3 region has the DNA TGTGCCAGCAGCGTAGATTGGGGTAGAGCCTACGAGCAGTACTTC.

The chain carries TRBV12-3 or TRBV12-4 and TRBJ2-5; 9 nucleotides match TRBD1. CDR3 length equals 15 residues. Unmatched junction bases numbered 12, after V lost 6 bases and J lost 7 bases. The CDR3 sequence: CASRATGTGYGTQYF. The CDR3 DNA is TGTGCCAGCAGAGCGACCGGGACAGGGTATGGGACCCAGTACTTC.

This clonotype was seen a few times. The chain has TRBV12-3 or TRBV12-4 and TRBJ2-2; 15 bases fit TRBD2. With 4 bases clipped from V and 8 bases from J, the junction kept 8 bases outside the gene matches. The length of the CDR3 is 17 residues. The CDR3 is CASSYRGLAGGKGELFF. CDR3 nucleotides: TGTGCCAGCAGTTACCGGGGACTAGCGGGAGGCAAAGGGGAGCTGTTTTTT.

The V gene is TRBV7-2, the J gene TRBJ1-1; D uncertain. V gave up 1 base and J gave up 0 bases, with 9 bases separating them. The germline CDR1 and CDR2 sequences are SGHTA and FQGNSA. The CDR3 has 15 residues. The CDR3 sequence is CASSLGGSMNTEAFF. CDR3 DNA: TGTGCCAGCAGCTTAGGAGGGTCCATGAACACTGAAGCTTTCTTT.

J is TRBJ2-7 and V is TRBV16; D might be TRBD1 (6 bases). Germline loops: CDR1 KGHSY, CDR2 FQNENV. CDR3 length: 14 residues. V gave up 2 bases and J gave up 2 bases, with 10 bases separating them. The CDR3 region has the DNA TGTGCCAGCAGCCAAGGGTGGGGGCCCTACGAGCAGTACTTC. It yields the protein CASSQGWGPYEQYF.